These T cell receptor beta chains were read from a single sample in a study of identical twins. TCRdb passed the 5' RACE reads through MiXCR, listing each CDR3 protein once. This table has 200,000 to 300,000 distinct CDR3 sequences, 6% to 8.5% appearing once. The same specimen was also included in a second study, on yellow fever vaccine responses in identical twins.

Sequenced input: CD8+ T cells sorted from blood. Receptors were obtained from a woman in her late teens or twenties in good health. CDR3s include the opening cysteine and the closing phenylalanine or tryptophan. Each record gives: CDR3 DNA, CDR3 protein, J gene, clone size, D gene, V gene. The D gene is left open where the match is weak. Clone size is stated in some rows and not others, as once, few, many or a class when expanded.

TGTGCCAGCAGCGAGCTCGATAGCACAGATACGCAGTATTTT,CASSELDSTDTQYF,TRBJ2-3,few,-,TRBV9
TGTGCCACCATAGGGCACGGGCAGCCCCAGCATTTT,CATIGHGQPQHF,TRBJ1-5,many,-,TRBV24-1
TGCAGCGTTGAACCTGACGGATACTATGGCTACACCTTC,CSVEPDGYYGYTF,TRBJ1-2,-,-,TRBV29-1
TGTGCCAGCAACGACAGGGAGAACACCGGGGAGCTGTTTTTT,CASNDRENTGELFF,TRBJ2-2,few,TRBD1,TRBV2
TGTGCCAGCAGCTTATCGGGGCAGTCCCCTCGCTACGAGCAGTACTTC,CASSLSGQSPRYEQYF,TRBJ2-7,-,-,TRBV13
TGTGCCAGCAGTACGGGACTAGCGGGGGCACACACCGGGGAGCTGTTTTTT,CASSTGLAGAHTGELFF,TRBJ2-2,-,TRBD2,TRBV6-1
TGTGCCAGCAGCTTAGAGGGACTGAGCGGGGGGGCGAGTACGCAGTATTTT,CASSLEGLSGGASTQYF,TRBJ2-3,few,TRBD2,TRBV7-8
TGCAGCGGGGGGCGGGAGGGCCGAAACAATGAGCAGTTCTTC,CSGGREGRNNEQFF,TRBJ2-1,-,TRBD2,TRBV29-1
TGTGCCAGCAGTCTCACAGGGACCGAGACCCAGTACTTC,CASSLTGTETQYF,TRBJ2-5,-,-,TRBV28
TGTGCCACCAGCAGAGAGGACTCTACGGATACGCAGTATTTT,CATSREDSTDTQYF,TRBJ2-3,many,-,TRBV15
TGTGCCAGCAGCAGAGGTGTGTTAGCTTCTCCGCCGGACAGGGGAGACGAAAAACTGTTTTTT,CASSRGVLASPPDRGDEKLFF,TRBJ1-4,few,TRBD1,TRBV3-1
TGTGCCAGCGGCCCGGGGGACAATGAGCAGTTCTTC,CASGPGDNEQFF,TRBJ2-1,many,-,TRBV21-1
TGTGCCAGCAGTTACTACGGCGGGGGGCTTATCGATGAGCAGTTCTTC,CASSYYGGGLIDEQFF,TRBJ2-1,-,TRBD2,TRBV6-5
TGTGCCAGCAGTTTAGTCTTTGACAGGGGGGGAGAGACCCAGTACTTC,CASSLVFDRGGETQYF,TRBJ2-5,-,TRBD1,TRBV12-3/TRBV12-4
TGCGCCAGCAGCCAAAGGGGAGGGAGCTCCTACGAGCAGTACTTC,CASSQRGGSSYEQYF,TRBJ2-7,many,TRBD2,TRBV4-1
TGTGCCACCAGCAGAGATAGGGACAGGGGGCTGGCAGATACGCAGTATTTT,CATSRDRDRGLADTQYF,TRBJ2-3,few,TRBD1,TRBV15
TGTGCCAGCAGTTTATCAGTCCAGGGGGCTGGTCAGCCCCAGCATTTT,CASSLSVQGAGQPQHF,TRBJ1-5,-,TRBD1,TRBV28
TGTGCCACCAGTGATCCCCAGGAGCAGTTCTTC,CATSDPQEQFF,TRBJ2-1,many,-,TRBV24-1
TGTGCCAGCAGCCCAAGCGGGAGTGCTTACAATGAGCAGTTCTTC,CASSPSGSAYNEQFF,TRBJ2-1,few,TRBD2,TRBV7-6
TGCAGTGCTACCACCGACAGGGCAAATCAGCCCCAGCATTTT,CSATTDRANQPQHF,TRBJ1-5,many,TRBD1,TRBV20-1
TGTGCCAGCAGTTTCCAGGGAGTCGAGCAGTTCTTC,CASSFQGVEQFF,TRBJ2-1,few,-,TRBV28
TGCAGCGTTGTGGGGGAGGAGTCCTACGAGCAGTACTTC,CSVVGEESYEQYF,TRBJ2-7,few,-,TRBV29-1
TGCGCCAGCAGTGTGGGAGGGATCAATCAGCCCCAGCATTTT,CASSVGGINQPQHF,TRBJ1-5,few,-,TRBV10-2
TGTGCCAGCAGCTTGGCCCCGGGACTCCTAACTTCCCGGGCTCAAGAGACCCAGTACTTC,CASSLAPGLLTSRAQETQYF,TRBJ2-5,-,-,TRBV5-4
TGCGCCAGCAGCCTTGGACTAGGGGGTGAGCAGTTCTTC,CASSLGLGGEQFF,TRBJ2-1,-,-,TRBV4-1
TGTGCCACCAGCAAGAGCGGGAGCTCCTACAATGAGCAGTTCTTC,CATSKSGSSYNEQFF,TRBJ2-1,few,TRBD2,TRBV15
TGCGCCAGCAGCAACCGGGGGGGCCTTGATGAGCAGTTCTTC,CASSNRGGLDEQFF,TRBJ2-1,many,TRBD2,TRBV5-1
TGTGCCAGCAGTTTGCCTGGGCCCTACAATGAGCAGTTCTTC,CASSLPGPYNEQFF,TRBJ2-1,many,-,TRBV28
TGTGCCAGCAGTTGGACAGCCGATAGCAATCAGCCCCAGCATTTT,CASSWTADSNQPQHF,TRBJ1-5,-,-,TRBV12-3/TRBV12-4
TGTGCCAGCAGTGACTCCCCGACTTTCACGACAGAGGATGAGCAGTTCTTC,CASSDSPTFTTEDEQFF,TRBJ2-1,few,-,TRBV25-1
TGCGCCAGCAGCTTGGTTGGCGGCCGCAATCAGCCCCAGCATTTT,CASSLVGGRNQPQHF,TRBJ1-5,-,-,TRBV5-1
TGTGCCAGCAGCTTAGAAGCCCCGCCTGTTGGGGAGCTGGAGACCCAGTACTTC,CASSLEAPPVGELETQYF,TRBJ2-5,many,-,TRBV11-2
TGCGCCAGCAGTGAGGACCTACACTTACGAGATGAAAAACTGTTTTTT,CASSEDLHLRDEKLFF,TRBJ1-4,few,-,TRBV10-1
TGTGCCAGCAGCAAAGCGCTTTTTATTCTGGGGAGAACTACTAGCGCCCGAGAGGCATACGAGCAGTACTTC,CASSKALFILGRTTSAREAYEQYF,TRBJ2-7,few,-,TRBV21-1
TGCAGTGCTAGAGTACCGGGGAGCTCCTACAATGAGCAGTTCTTC,CSARVPGSSYNEQFF,TRBJ2-1,many,-,TRBV20-1
TGCGCCAGCAGCCAAAGATATGGAATGACACCGCCATACGAACAAGAGACCCAGTACTTC,CASSQRYGMTPPYEQETQYF,TRBJ2-5,-,-,TRBV4-1
TGCAGCGTCGTTGGAGAGGAGCAACAAAACATTCAGTACTTC,CSVVGEEQQNIQYF,TRBJ2-4,-,-,TRBV29-1
TGTGCCAGCAGCTTATTGAAGGGGGACAGAGCCTCCTACAATGAGCAGTTCTTC,CASSLLKGDRASYNEQFF,TRBJ2-1,many,TRBD1,TRBV11-1
TGTGCCAGCAGCTTAGGACAGGGGGACTCTGGGGCCAACGTCCTGACTTTC,CASSLGQGDSGANVLTF,TRBJ2-6,few,TRBD1,TRBV6-5
TGCAGCGGGACAGGGGCGAGGGGCCAAGAGACCCAGCACTTC,CSGTGARGQETQHF,TRBJ2-5,few,TRBD1,TRBV29-1
TGCAGCGTTGAAGAACAGACAGGCTCCTACGAGCAGTACTTC,CSVEEQTGSYEQYF,TRBJ2-7,-,-,TRBV29-1
TGTGCCACCAGCAGAGATGTTGCTAGCGGGAGTGGTGAGCAGTTCTTC,CATSRDVASGSGEQFF,TRBJ2-1,few,TRBD2,TRBV15
TGTGCCAGCAGTCCTCGACCAGGGCCCTACGAGCAGTACTTC,CASSPRPGPYEQYF,TRBJ2-7,many,-,TRBV28
TGTGCCAGCAGCCGTTACAATACTCAGCGGATGGATGGCTACGAGCAGTACTTC,CASSRYNTQRMDGYEQYF,TRBJ2-7,-,-,TRBV7-6
TGTGCCATCATCGCGACTAGCGGTCCCTACAATGAGCAGTTCTTC,CAIIATSGPYNEQFF,TRBJ2-1,many,TRBD2,TRBV10-3
TGTGCCAGCACCGCCCGGCACAATGAGCAGTTCTTC,CASTARHNEQFF,TRBJ2-1,-,-,TRBV6-5
TGTGCCAGCAGCTTAACGGGACCCCTGGACTTC,CASSLTGPLDF,TRBJ2-5,few,-,TRBV7-9
TGTGCCAGCACCCCGTCCCCCTTCGACGATGTTATCATGAACACTGAAGCTTTCTTT,CASTPSPFDDVIMNTEAFF,TRBJ1-1,few,-,TRBV6-1
TGTGCCAGCACCCATGGGGGAGAAGCTTTCTTT,CASTHGGEAFF,TRBJ1-1,-,-,TRBV7-9
TGTGCCAGCAGCCAAGGGGGGGGGGCCACTGAAGCTTTCTTT,CASSQGGGATEAFF,TRBJ1-1,many,-,TRBV9
TGCAGCGTCATTGGGGGGTTGAGAGATACGCAGTATTTT,CSVIGGLRDTQYF,TRBJ2-3,many,-,TRBV29-1
TGTGCCAGCAGTGAGCCAAACGAAGAGACCCAGTACTTC,CASSEPNEETQYF,TRBJ2-5,many,-,TRBV2
TGCAGTGCTAGAGTGGGGGGCATCTACAATGAGCAGTTCTTC,CSARVGGIYNEQFF,TRBJ2-1,few,-,TRBV20-1
TGCGCCAGCGCCCGGGGGACAGGGGGTTACAATGAGCAGTTCTTC,CASARGTGGYNEQFF,TRBJ2-1,-,TRBD1,TRBV4-1
TGTGCCAGCACGAGGGATAACTATGGCTACACCTTC,CASTRDNYGYTF,TRBJ1-2,-,-,TRBV28
TGCGCCAGCTCTTGGACTAGCGTCGAGACCCAGTACTTC,CASSWTSVETQYF,TRBJ2-5,many,TRBD2,TRBV10-2
TGTGCCAGCAGTCCCGCCAGGACGGGAGGGCCTTGGGGGGAGACCCAGTACTTC,CASSPARTGGPWGETQYF,TRBJ2-5,few,TRBD2,TRBV27
TGTGCCAGCAGCTTAGATCTGGACCCAAGACAATACCATCTTGGGGAGCAGTACTTC,CASSLDLDPRQYHLGEQYF,TRBJ2-7,few,-,TRBV11-2
TGTGCCAGCAGCCCGGGGACAGGGAGACAAGAGACCCAGTACTTC,CASSPGTGRQETQYF,TRBJ2-5,few,TRBD1,TRBV5-5
TGCGCCAGCGGAGGGCTAGCACGTACCGGGGAGCTGTTTTTT,CASGGLARTGELFF,TRBJ2-2,many,-,TRBV4-1